The TCR beta chain under discussion was sequenced for a study of blood T cell repertoires in COVID-19. Background on the study: Researchers got acute and convalescent COVID-19 samples from the United States, Italy and Spain. T cells, B-cell-depleted T cells, or PBMCs provided the cDNA or gDNA that served as material.

The CDR3 runs to 12 residues. The ends were cut back, 6 bases at V and 3 bases at J, with 7 bases in the middle. Per the authors' pipeline: The authors estimated nucleated cell counts from reference gene primer amplification. Sequencing was performed with immunoSEQ multiplex PCR; in TCRdb, only in-frame clones are kept and a portion is missing. That table gives V, J and clone size, and the DNA gave D and trimming. Of roughly 55,000 clones listed, around 83% are singletons. This clone was picked up a small number of times. This receptor was identified in a woman between 55 and 75 years old with acute or convalescent COVID-19. The sequenced sample was peripheral blood. The chain joins TRBV12-3 or TRBV12-4 to TRBJ2-3, with a weak D call TRBD2 (5 bases). CDR3 region: CASSLATDTQYF. As DNA, the CDR3 is TGTGCCAGCAGCCTAGCAACAGATACGCAGTATTTT.